A single sample is the source of the 8 T cell receptor beta chains below, sequenced in a study of blood T cell repertoires in COVID-19. The assay was immunoSEQ multiplex PCR, and TCRdb's table has in-frame clones only and misses some. The repertoire includes 60,000 to 85,000 clones, 75% to 95% of them detected once, and 7.3% sits in the top ten. The sequenced material came from peripheral blood. These receptors were obtained from a man aged 40-55 years with COVID-19, enrolled during active disease.

This rearrangement joins TRBV2 to TRBJ1-2; 7 bases map to TRBD1. The CDR3 consists of 16 residues. CDR1 SNHLY and CDR2 FYNNEI come from the germline V gene. V gave up 6 bases and J gave up 8 bases; unmatched junction bases: 18. CDR3 in amino acids: CASSEGTEVSGVGYTF. CDR3 nucleotides: TGTGCCAGCAGCGAGGGGACAGAGGTGTCCGGTGTCGGCTACACCTTC.

J is TRBJ2-7 and V is TRBV6-5; tentative D call: TRBD1 (6 bases). Looked up from germline, CDR1 is MNHEY and CDR2 is SVGAGI. V was shortened by 0 bases and J by 2 bases, with 14 bases between the two germline ends. The CDR3 sequence is 16 residues long. The CDR3, as DNA: TGTGCCAGCAGTTACTCAGGGGGAAGGGAGCCCTACGAGCAGTACTTC. Protein product: CASSYSGGREPYEQYF.

The genes are TRBV27 and TRBJ2-3, with D perhaps matching TRBD1 (6 bases). The CDR3 consists of 17 residues. V dropped 0 bases and J dropped 3 bases, with 16 bases sitting between them. CDR1 is MNHEY, CDR2 SMNVEV, per germline (reference sequence). DNA of the CDR3: TGTGCCAGCAGTTTATCCCCACCAGGGGTAGCGACAGATACGCAGTATTTT. It translates to CASSLSPPGVATDTQYF.

This chain joins TRBV24-1 and TRBJ2-5; maybe TRBD2 (6 bases). The V end lost 10 bases, the J end lost 5 bases, and 22 bases lay between the germline ends. The CDR3 length is 15 residues. Germline CDR1 reads KGHDR; CDR2 reads SFDVKD. This CDR3 reads CATSNPGTGVETQYF. CDR3 DNA: TGTGCCACTTCCAATCCCGGCACGGGAGTGGAGACCCAGTACTTC.

This rearrangement joins TRBV3-1 (or the pseudogene TRBV3-2) to TRBJ2-7; D gene unclear. Per the germline V gene, CDR1 is LGHDT and CDR2 is YNNKEL (reference sequence). This CDR3 has 15 residues. The ends were cut back, 0 bases at V and 0 bases at J, with 9 bases in the middle. CDR3 nucleotides: TGTGCCAGCAGCCAAGACCATGCGTACTCCTACGAGCAGTACTTC. Translated: CASSQDHAYSYEQYF.

The chain recombines TRBV27 with TRBJ2-3; 7 nucleotides agree with TRBD1. The CDR3 contains 16 residues. With 6 bases clipped from V and 1 base from J, the junction kept 10 bases outside the gene matches. Germline CDR1 MNHEY, CDR2 SMNVEV (reference sequence). CDR3 nucleotides: TGTGCCAGCAGCCGACGCTACAGGGGCGGCACAGATACGCAGTATTTT. Amino acids: CASSRRYRGGTDTQYF.

V is TRBV7-3 and J is TRBJ1-1; no reliable D call. Germline V gene data show CDR1 as SGHTA and CDR2 as FQGTGA. This CDR3 contains 14 residues. Trimming left V 5 bases short and J 3 bases short, with 13 bases between. The DNA of the CDR3 is TGTGCCAGCAGCCCAAACGTAGAGGACACTGAAGCTTTCTTT. It yields the protein CASSPNVEDTEAFF.

The gene calls are TRBV7-6 and TRBJ2-1; 10 bases agree with TRBD2. V shed 6 bases, J shed 3 bases, and the junction held 5 bases outside the gene matches. Germline CDR1 and CDR2: SGHVS and FNYEAQ. This CDR3 spans 15 amino acids. CDR3 sequence (DNA): TGTGCCAGCAGTCGAACTAGCGGGGTCTACAATGAGCAGTTCTTC. Translated, it gives CASSRTSGVYNEQFF.